The 13 T cell receptor beta chains presented below share a single source sample, sequenced in a study of chemoradiotherapy in HPV16-positive cancers. Data came from immunoSEQ multiplex PCR; TCRdb stores just in-frame clones and leaves some out. This sample carries 20,000 to 30,000 clones, 90% to 95% of them seen once, and the ten largest clones take about a fifth. The sample here was blood, taken from a patient who underwent chemoradiotherapy. The receptors derive from a human donor with HPV-associated anogenital cancer.

This clone came up once. The chain has TRBV11-2 and TRBJ2-4; D is ambiguous. Deletions cut 1 base from V and 0 bases from J, with 10 bases between. CDR3 length: 16 amino acids. From germline, CDR1 is SGHAT and CDR2 FQNNGV. The DNA of the CDR3 is TGTGCCAGCAGCTTAGGGGCCGGGCTAGCCAAAAACATTCAGTACTTC. Protein: CASSLGAGLAKNIQYF.

This chain joins TRBV6-5 and TRBJ2-1; 8 positions match TRBD1. The length of the CDR3 is 15 residues. The V gene's germline CDR1 is MNHEY and CDR2 SVGAGI. V dropped 0 bases and J dropped 2; count of bases not matched to a gene: 0. Here the CDR3 reads CASSYSGQAYNEQFF. CDR3 in DNA: TGTGCCAGCAGTTACTCGGGACAGGCCTACAATGAGCAGTTCTTC.

CDR3 sequence (DNA): TGTGCCAGCTCACCACCGGGTCCCGACGCAGATACGCAGTATTTT. Protein: CASSPPGPDADTQYF. The chain uses TRBV18 and TRBJ2-3; D not resolved. CDR1 KGHSH and CDR2 LQKENI come from the germline V gene. There are 15 residues in the CDR3. V was cut by 0 bases and J by 4 bases, with 11 bases left in between.

J is TRBJ2-2 and V is TRBV6-5, with TRBD1 matching 7 bases. Germline loops: CDR1 MNHEY, CDR2 SVGAGI. V was pared by 6 bases and J by 2 bases, with 3 bases of the junction left unmatched. This CDR3 is 14 amino acids long. CDR3 in DNA: TGTGCCAGCAGCAGACAGGGAAACACCGGGGAGCTGTTTTTT. Encoded protein: CASSRQGNTGELFF.

The chain couples TRBV7-6 to TRBJ1-4, with TRBD1 as a possible D gene (5 bases). There are 18 residues in the CDR3. V lost 2 bases and J 0 bases, leaving 16 bases between the germline ends. CDR1 and CDR2 (germline): SGHVS, FNYEAQ. CDR3 loop: CASSLKGYVGPTNEKLFF. The CDR3 DNA reads as TGTGCCAGCAGCTTAAAGGGGTACGTCGGACCAACTAATGAAAAACTGTTTTTT.

This chain connects TRBV15 to TRBJ2-1; D is uncertain. Germline V gives CDR1 LNHNV, CDR2 YYDKDF (reference sequence). With 0 bases removed from V and 8 bases from J, the gap between germline ends came to 11 bases. This CDR3 is built from 14 residues. As DNA, the CDR3 is TGTGCCACCAGCAGAGATAGATACGGCGATGAGCAGTTCTTC. As protein: CATSRDRYGDEQFF.

In this sample, this clone turned up once. The chain links TRBV4-1 to TRBJ2-1; 9 bases are shared with TRBD2. V lost 6 bases to trimming and J lost 4 bases; unmatched junction nucleotides: 10. The CDR3 extends over 16 amino acids. CDR1 and CDR2 (germline): MGHRA, YSYEKL. The CDR3 sequence is CASSGREGLRYNEQFF. CDR3 nucleotide sequence: TGCGCCAGCAGTGGGCGGGAGGGCCTTCGGTACAATGAGCAGTTCTTC.

This rearrangement joins TRBV6-4 to TRBJ1-2; D not certain. Germline V lookup: CDR1 MRHNA, CDR2 SNTAGT. The CDR3 has 12 amino acids. V dropped 2 bases and J dropped 6 bases, with 7 bases sitting between them. The CDR3 is CASSDTGDGYTF. The CDR3 DNA reads as TGTGCCAGCAGTGACACCGGGGATGGCTACACCTTC.

The V gene is TRBV5-1, the J gene TRBJ2-3, with TRBD2 identical over 10 bases. CDR3 length equals 16 residues. With V trimmed by 6 bases and J by 1 base, 8 bases remained unmatched. Germline CDR1 is SGHRS and CDR2 is YFSETQ. CDR3 region: CASIPGGLAGTDTQYF. The CDR3 DNA sequence: TGCGCCAGCATCCCCGGTGGACTAGCGGGCACAGATACGCAGTATTTT.

The chain links TRBV15 to TRBJ1-1; D might be TRBD1 (6 bases). The CDR3 is made up of 14 amino acids. Germline assignment: CDR1 LNHNV and CDR2 YYDKDF (reference sequence). V dropped 0 bases and J dropped 1 base, with 6 bases sitting between them. The CDR3 protein is CATSREQGNTEAFF. Here the CDR3 DNA reads TGTGCCACCAGCAGAGAACAGGGGAACACTGAAGCTTTCTTT.

The chain couples TRBV28 to TRBJ1-5; 7 nucleotides align to TRBD1. The CDR3 covers 17 residues. Germline lookup yields CDR1 MDHEN and CDR2 SYDVKM. J lost 2 bases, V lost 1 base, and 8 bases had no gene match. This chain's CDR3 is CASSLLGDQGGNQPQHF. CDR3 coding DNA: TGTGCCAGCAGTTTATTGGGGGACCAGGGGGGCAATCAGCCCCAGCATTTT.

This sequence joins TRBV20-1 and TRBJ1-1, with D perhaps TRBD1 (5 bases). Germline values: CDR1 DFQATT, CDR2 SNEGSKA (reference sequence). The CDR3 contains 11 residues. Between the trimmed V and J ends, which lost 6 bases and 5 bases, there was a span of 10 bases. The CDR3 reads CSAGRGTEAFF. In nucleotides, the CDR3 is TGCAGTGCGGGACGGGGGACTGAAGCTTTCTTT.

Here the CDR3 reads CASSTGQGDYGYTF. The CDR3 DNA reads TGTGCCAGCAGCACAGGACAGGGTGACTATGGCTACACCTTC. The chain employs TRBV7-2 and TRBJ1-2; TRBD1 aligns across 8 bases. There are 14 residues in the CDR3. V gave up 5 bases and J gave up 3 bases; unmatched junction bases: 5. From germline, CDR1 is SGHTA and CDR2 FQGNSA.